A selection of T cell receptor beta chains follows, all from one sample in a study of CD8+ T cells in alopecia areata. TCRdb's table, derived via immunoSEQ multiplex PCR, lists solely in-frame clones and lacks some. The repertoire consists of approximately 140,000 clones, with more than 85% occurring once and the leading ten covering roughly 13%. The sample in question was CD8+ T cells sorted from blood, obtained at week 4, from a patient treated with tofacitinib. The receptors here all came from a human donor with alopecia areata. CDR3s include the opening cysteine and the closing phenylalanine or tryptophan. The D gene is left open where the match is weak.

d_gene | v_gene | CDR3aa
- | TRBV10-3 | CAISESLDGYNEQFF
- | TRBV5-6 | CASTFGGSTYEQYF
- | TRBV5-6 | CASSAPENTEAFF
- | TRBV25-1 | CASSLGLDTQYF
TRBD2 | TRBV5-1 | CASRGLDTDTQYF
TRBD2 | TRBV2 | CASRGTSGTETQYF
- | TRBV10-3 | CAISEVGVTYEQYF
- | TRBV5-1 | CASSLVSGHSSNYGYTF
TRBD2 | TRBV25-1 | CASSGLAGVADTQYF
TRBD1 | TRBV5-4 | CASSVDRGNQPQHF
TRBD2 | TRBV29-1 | CSVEEGSGGANEQFF
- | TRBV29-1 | CSVEGNTQYF
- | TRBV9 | CASSISKGESPYNEQFF
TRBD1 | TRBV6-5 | CASRASQGANTEAFF
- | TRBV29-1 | CSVDSGNEKLFF
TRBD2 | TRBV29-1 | CSGGLAGGITDTQYF
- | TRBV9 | CASSVASTYEQYF
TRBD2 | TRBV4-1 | CASSQERTSGGSTDTQYF
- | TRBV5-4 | CASSPGTTEQYF
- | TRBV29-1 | CSVEAKGGVYEQYF
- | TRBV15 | CATRLLENTEAFF
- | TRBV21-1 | CASLGRETQYF
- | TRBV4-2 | CASSQEESGVSYGYTF
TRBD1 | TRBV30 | CAWSLTGRTEAFF
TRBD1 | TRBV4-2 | CASSHFYPGTGEREQYF
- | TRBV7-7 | CASSFFRGDEQYF
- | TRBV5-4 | CASSSGYEQYF
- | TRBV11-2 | CASSLDRGTNQPQHF
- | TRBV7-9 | CASSPLGGEAYNEQFF
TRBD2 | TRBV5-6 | CASSQGLAGITDTQYF
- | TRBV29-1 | CSVAYSGANVLTF
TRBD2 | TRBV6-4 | CASSDPLAGRFYEQYF
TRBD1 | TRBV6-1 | CASRDRHYNEQFF
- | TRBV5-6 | CASSLAAREQYF
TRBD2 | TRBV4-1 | CASSPSGRGTDTQYF
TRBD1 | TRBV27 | CASSPQGGRDQPQHF
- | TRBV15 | CATSRGTDNQPQHF
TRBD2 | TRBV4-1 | CASSLPSGSSYNEQFF
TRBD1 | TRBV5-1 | CASSGGQGAPGELFF
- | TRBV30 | CAWSGSYEQYF
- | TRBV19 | CASSGRGSADTQYF
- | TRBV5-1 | CASSIIDSTSTDTQYF
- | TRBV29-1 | CSVDATGTLYNEQFF
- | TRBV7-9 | CASSSTSYYNEQFF
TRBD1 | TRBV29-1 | CSVEEGAQGELDTQYF